A single sample gave rise to the 18 T cell receptor beta chains below, sequenced in a study of Ad26.COV2.S vaccination and SARS-CoV-2 variants. TCRdb's copy holds only in-frame clones and misses some; the assay was immunoSEQ multiplex PCR. The table has around 370,000 clones, about 91% seen once; the top ten hold 3.9%. The sample in question was peripheral blood, obtained after recovery from COVID-19. All receptors come from a human donor who had recovered from COVID-19.

The rearrangement uses TRBV20-1 and TRBJ1-6, with 10 bases matching TRBD1. The junction had 6 bases not matched to a gene; V was cut back by 3 bases and J by 7 bases. The CDR3 totals 15 residues. Germline V gene data show CDR1 as DFQATT and CDR2 as SNEGSKA (reference sequence). CDR3 coding DNA: TGCAGTGCTAGTTCGACAGGGGGCTACAATTCACCCCTCCACTTT. Protein product: CSASSTGGYNSPLHF.

This clone has a handful of counts. The genes are TRBV5-4 and TRBJ1-6; the D gene is possibly TRBD1 (5 bases). From germline, CDR1 is SGHNT and CDR2 YYREEE (reference sequence). This CDR3 contains 16 residues. The V end lost 4 bases, the J end lost 9 bases, and 20 bases lay between the germline ends. The chain's CDR3 is CASSPRRGGMGSPLHF. The DNA of the CDR3 is TGTGCCAGCAGCCCCCGGAGGGGAGGGATGGGTTCACCCCTCCACTTT.

The chain joins TRBV7-9 to TRBJ1-2; no clear D gene. The CDR3 is 14 residues long. Germline CDR1 is SEHNR and CDR2 is FQNEAQ (reference sequence). Trimming left V 5 bases short and J 0 bases short, with 10 bases between. CDR3: CASSPHPSNYGYTF. CDR3 in DNA: TGTGCCAGCAGCCCGCACCCCTCTAACTATGGCTACACCTTC. Full variable domain (outside the CDR3, taken from reference TRBV7-9 and TRBJ1-2): DTGVSQNPRHKITKRGQNVTFRCDPISEHNRLYWYRQTLGQGPEFLTYFQNEAQLEKSRLLSDRFSAERPKGSFSTLEIQRTEQGDSAMYLCASSPHPSNYGYTFGSGTRLTVV.

The chain combines TRBV7-9 with TRBJ2-3, with 8 bases identical to TRBD2. The CDR3 spans 18 residues. With V trimmed by 4 bases and J by 5 bases, 17 bases remained unmatched. From germline, CDR1 is SEHNR and CDR2 FQNEAQ (reference sequence). The chain's CDR3 is CASSSSLLAGGVRDTQYF. CDR3 DNA: TGTGCCAGCAGCTCGTCCCTTCTAGCGGGCGGGGTACGAGATACGCAGTATTTT.

V and J are TRBV19 and TRBJ2-2; 7 nucleotides agree with TRBD1. The J segment lost 5 bases and the V segment lost 4 bases, leaving 7 bases of the junction unmatched. Looked up from germline, CDR1 is LNHDA and CDR2 is SQIVND (reference sequence). There are 15 residues in the CDR3. The CDR3: CASSRDRTGTGELFF. In nucleotides, the CDR3 is TGTGCCAGTAGTAGGGACAGAACCGGGACCGGGGAGCTGTTTTTT.

The rearrangement joins TRBV19 to TRBJ1-2, with D perhaps TRBD1 (5 bases). V dropped 1 base and J dropped 8 bases, with 8 bases sitting between them. CDR1 and CDR2 from the germline V gene are LNHDA and SQIVND (reference sequence). The CDR3 covers 12 residues. The CDR3 DNA sequence: TGTGCCAGTAGTATAGCAGGGTTCGGCTACACCTTC. It translates to CASSIAGFGYTF.

This clone was seen just once. The chain carries TRBV18 and TRBJ1-4; no clear D. CDR3 size: 14 residues. V was cut by 3 bases and J by 4 bases, with 9 bases left in between. The germline gives CDR1 KGHSH, CDR2 LQKENI. CDR3 nucleotide sequence: TGTGCCAGCTCACCGGCAGCCCTTAATGAAAAACTGTTTTTT. The encoded protein is CASSPAALNEKLFF. The full variable domain, with the rest looked up from reference TRBV18 and TRBJ1-4, is NAGVMQNPRHLVRRRGQEARLRCSPMKGHSHVYWYRQLPEEGLKFMVYLQKENIIDESGMPKERFSAEFPKEGPSILRIQQVVRGDSAAYFCASSPAALNEKLFFGSGTQLSVL.

The rearrangement uses TRBV5-1 and TRBJ2-1; maybe TRBD1 (7 bases). The length of the CDR3 is 15 residues. Germline values: CDR1 SGHRS, CDR2 YFSETQ. The V and J ends lost 2 bases and 6 bases respectively, with 15 bases between them. The CDR3, as DNA: TGCGCCAGCAGCTTAAGCAGGGGGGTATTCAATGAGCAGTTCTTC. Amino acid sequence: CASSLSRGVFNEQFF.

This chain connects TRBV18 to TRBJ1-4; a possible D gene is TRBD1 (5 bases). The CDR3 covers 14 residues. Germline CDR1 KGHSH, CDR2 LQKENI. Trimming shortened V by 0 bases and J by 8 bases, and 10 bases separated the two germline ends. CDR3 sequence: CASSPPQGREKLFF. The CDR3 DNA is TGTGCCAGCTCACCACCCCAGGGACGAGAAAAACTGTTTTTT.

The chain has TRBV10-3 and TRBJ2-7; 8 nucleotides agree with TRBD1. V was pared by 10 bases and J by 5 bases, with 10 bases of the junction left unmatched. The CDR3 contains 13 residues. The germline V gene has CDR1 ENHRY and CDR2 SYGVKD. CDR3 DNA sequence: TGTGCCACCGCCACCCGGACAGGGCACGAGCAGTACTTC. Its translation is CATATRTGHEQYF.

This clone came up once. CDR3 coding DNA: TGTGCCAGCCAACGCAGGGGAAGCTCCTACGAGCAGTACTTC. Translation: CASQRRGSSYEQYF. The rearrangement links TRBV6-5 to TRBJ2-7; D is perhaps TRBD1 (6 bases). V was clipped by 8 bases and J by 0 bases, with 14 bases between them. From germline, CDR1 is MNHEY and CDR2 SVGAGI. The CDR3 totals 14 residues.

The chain links TRBV4-1 to TRBJ1-2; possible D gene TRBD1, 5 bases. The length of the CDR3 is 15 residues. The V end was cut by 1 base, the J end by 6 bases, with 15 bases between. Germline V lookup: CDR1 MGHRA, CDR2 YSYEKL. Written as DNA, the CDR3 is TGCGCCAGCAGCCAAGTAGGTGGGGCAACGAATGGCTACACCTTC. Translation: CASSQVGGATNGYTF.

The chain carries TRBV13 and TRBJ2-3, with unresolved D. The CDR3 contains 12 residues. Trimming took 3 bases from V and 2 from J, leaving 3 bases between them. In germline, CDR1 is PRHDT, CDR2 FYEKMQ (reference sequence). The CDR3 loop is CASSFPTDTQYF. The CDR3 DNA reads TGTGCCAGCAGCTTTCCCACAGATACGCAGTATTTT. Complete variable domain (other parts from reference TRBV13 and TRBJ2-3): AAGVIQSPRHLIKEKRETATLKCYPIPRHDTVYWYQQGPGQDPQFLISFYEKMQSDKGSIPDRFSAQQFSDYHSELNMSSLELGDSALYFCASSFPTDTQYFGPGTRLTVL.

J is TRBJ2-1 and V is TRBV27, with a tentative D call TRBD1 (6 bases). Germline loops: CDR1 MNHEY, CDR2 SMNVEV (reference sequence). V was pared by 5 bases and J by 5 bases, with 13 bases between. CDR3 size: 14 residues. CDR3 amino acids: CASSLLDSNNEQFF. The CDR3 DNA reads TGTGCCAGCAGTCTACTGGACAGTAACAATGAGCAGTTCTTC.

This clone was seen more than once but under ten times. J is TRBJ1-2 and V is TRBV14, with D possibly matching TRBD1 (5 bases). The CDR3 has 15 amino acids. Germline V gives CDR1 SGHDN, CDR2 FVKESK. Between the trimmed V and J ends, which lost 4 bases and 7 bases, there was a span of 19 bases. CDR3 sequence (DNA): TGTGCCAGCAGCCTCGGGACTGCCGGCATTTTTGGCTACACCTTC. It is translated as CASSLGTAGIFGYTF.

The chain combines TRBV6-5 with TRBJ1-5; TRBD1 matches at 9 bases. V lost 8 bases, J lost 4 bases, and 3 bases stayed unmatched. CDR1 and CDR2 (germline): MNHEY, SVGAGI. This CDR3 contains 13 residues. CDR3 amino acids: CASADRGNQPQHF. CDR3 coding DNA: TGTGCCAGCGCCGACAGGGGGAATCAGCCCCAGCATTTT.

The J gene is TRBJ2-5, the V gene TRBV11-2; TRBD1 might be the D (6 bases). Looked up from germline, CDR1 is SGHAT and CDR2 is FQNNGV. This CDR3 spans 15 amino acids. Trimming stripped 2 bases from V and 1 base from J, with 11 bases between. CDR3 in DNA: TGTGCCAGCAGCTTACGGGCAGGGGTCCAAGAGACCCAGTACTTC. Translated, it gives CASSLRAGVQETQYF.

The rearrangement links TRBV10-2 to TRBJ1-5; 9 bases line up with TRBD1. V lost 6 bases, J lost 2 bases, and 5 bases stayed unmatched. The CDR3 is 15 amino acids. CDR1 WSHSY and CDR2 SAAADI come from the germline V gene. DNA for the CDR3: TGCGCCAGCAGACCTGGGACAGGGCGCAATCAGCCCCAGCATTTT. Encoded protein: CASRPGTGRNQPQHF.